The 4 T cell receptor beta chains below were found in one sample sequenced in a study of blood T cell repertoires in COVID-19. The data were produced by immunoSEQ multiplex PCR, yet TCRdb's version contains in-frame clones alone and is incomplete. The data hold 70,000 to 95,000 clones, with 88% observed a single time. Sequencing input: peripheral blood. These receptors all come from an elderly woman with active COVID-19.

This chain uses TRBV5-4 with TRBJ1-2; TRBD1 might be the D (5 bases). V was trimmed by 1 base and J by 4 bases, leaving 11 bases between them. The germline gives CDR1 SGHNT, CDR2 YYREEE (reference sequence). The CDR3 runs 14 residues. The CDR3, as DNA: TGTGCCAGCAGCTTGAGTAGGCAGGGCTATGGCTACACCTTC. Encoded protein: CASSLSRQGYGYTF.

This sequence joins TRBV2 and TRBJ2-2, with TRBD2 matching 12 bases. The length of the CDR3 is 15 residues. Germline-derived CDR1 and CDR2 are SNHLY and FYNNEI. V lost 5 bases and J lost 4; bases outside the gene matches: 2. CDR3 in amino acids: CASSSSGRGTGELFF. CDR3 coding DNA: TGTGCCAGCAGTTCTAGCGGGAGGGGCACCGGGGAGCTGTTTTTT.

The V call is TRBV27, the J call TRBJ1-4; TRBD1 agrees at 9 bases. The CDR3 runs 15 residues. Losses at the gene ends were 5 bases for V and 6 bases for J; bases not matched to a gene: 7. Germline V gene sequence: CDR1 MNHEY, CDR2 SMNVEV (reference sequence). The CDR3 DNA reads as TGTGCCAGCAGTGTGGACCGGGACAGGGATGAAAAACTGTTTTTT. Translated: CASSVDRDRDEKLFF.

This chain connects TRBV6-2 or TRBV6-3 to TRBJ2-1, with 15 nucleotides matching TRBD2. Unmatched junction bases numbered 4, after V lost 0 bases and J lost 4 bases. The CDR3 totals 18 residues. Germline lookup yields CDR1 MNHEY and CDR2 SVGEGT. The CDR3 DNA is TGTGCCAGCAGTTACTCCAGGACTAGCGGGAGGGCGTACAATGAGCAGTTCTTC. Translating gives CASSYSRTSGRAYNEQFF.